This T cell receptor (beta chain) derives from a study of blood T cell repertoires in COVID-19. Study overall: Samples representing acute and convalescent COVID-19 were sourced from the United States, Italy and Spain.

Germline CDR1 and CDR2: MGHRA and YSYEKL. The V gene end was trimmed by 2 bases and the J gene end by 0 bases; junction bases not matched to a gene: 12. The CDR3 totals 19 residues. Assay used: immunoSEQ multiplex PCR; TCRdb lists only in-frame clones, some missing. Seen here are some 54,000 clones, more than 90% observed once, and the top ten hold around 2%. The source of this sequence is a man in his 60s with acute or convalescent COVID-19. Sequencing was carried out using peripheral blood. This chain connects TRBV4-1 to TRBJ1-5; 8 bases match TRBD1. CDR3 protein: CASSQPGQGRGVSNQPQHF. CDR3 bases: TGCGCCAGCAGCCAACCCGGACAGGGTCGAGGGGTTAGCAATCAGCCCCAGCATTTT.